This T cell receptor (beta chain) was recorded in a study of identical twins. CDR3 size: 14 residues. V was clipped by 6 bases and J by 1 base; unmatched bases: 3. Germline V gives CDR1 MNHNS, CDR2 SASEGT. With respect to this clonotype: Its antigen is as yet unknown.

Study outcomes and limitations: Sequences that were out-of-frame, alpha and twin-shared displayed an excess of low generation probability. Conclusions leaned on cross-sectional statistical analysis and did not track the same donors over time.

Unique molecular identifiers were present on the cDNA, which also gained a universal primer site by template switching. Using its own MiXCR run on the 5' RACE reads, TCRdb lists one record per CDR3 protein. The sample lists about 660,000 distinct CDR3 sequences, 8.5% to 9.5% occurring once. These same data were also listed under a study on yellow fever vaccine responses in identical twins.

Sequenced: PBMCs. This sequence originates from a woman aged 18 to 35 in good health. V is TRBV6-1 and J is TRBJ1-3; 7 bases match TRBD1. The DNA of the CDR3 is TGTGCCAGCAGGACGACAGGGTCTGGAAACACCATATATTTT. Its protein product is CASRTTGSGNTIYF.